A single sample is the source of the 22 T cell receptor beta chains below, sequenced in a study of blood T cell repertoires in COVID-19. Measured with immunoSEQ multiplex PCR; TCRdb has only the in-frame clones, and not every one. This sample yields under 300,000 clones, of which around 85% are seen a single time; over 3% belongs to the top ten. The sequenced sample consisted of peripheral blood. The receptors derive from a woman aged 40 to 50 with active or convalescent COVID-19.

The chain couples TRBV5-1 to TRBJ1-6; D is unresolved. Looked up from germline, CDR1 is SGHRS and CDR2 is YFSETQ. The CDR3 is 16 amino acids. The germline V and J ends were trimmed by 0 bases and 2 bases, with 9 bases remaining between them. The CDR3 reads CASSLAGPTYNSPLHF. In DNA, the CDR3 is TGCGCCAGCAGCTTGGCAGGCCCAACCTATAATTCACCCCTCCACTTT.

The chain carries TRBV3-1 (or the pseudogene TRBV3-2) and TRBJ1-1; a possible D gene is TRBD1 (5 bases). Germline values: CDR1 LGHDT, CDR2 YNNKEL (reference sequence). V was clipped by 0 bases and J by 6 bases, with 11 bases between them. The CDR3 covers 14 residues. The CDR3 DNA sequence: TGTGCCAGCAGCCAAGATAGTAGGGGCGCTGAAGCTTTCTTT. Encoded protein: CASSQDSRGAEAFF.

The chain employs TRBV28 and TRBJ1-2; the match to TRBD1 covers 11 bases. V was pared by 4 bases and J by 4 bases, with 5 bases of the junction left unmatched. The CDR3 is 15 residues long. CDR1 MDHEN and CDR2 SYDVKM come from the germline V gene. CDR3 nucleotides: TGTGCCAGCAGTTCGGGACAGGGGGTTCTCTATGGCTACACCTTC. Protein: CASSSGQGVLYGYTF.

The chain recombines TRBV4-1 with TRBJ1-1; 9 positions match TRBD1. This CDR3 has 17 amino acids. Germline CDR1 is MGHRA and CDR2 is YSYEKL. Trimming took 6 bases from V and 3 from J; bases not matched to a gene: 14. The CDR3 here is CASRPETGGWGYTEAFF. DNA of the CDR3: TGCGCCAGCAGGCCCGAAACAGGGGGCTGGGGGTACACTGAAGCTTTCTTT.

The chain employs TRBV28 and TRBJ2-3, with 7 bases lining up with TRBD2. Germline assignment: CDR1 MDHEN and CDR2 SYDVKM. The ends lost 7 bases at V and 6 bases at J; junction bases unmatched: 7. The CDR3 sequence is 13 residues long. The chain's CDR3 is CASTTGGTDTQYF. In DNA, the CDR3 is TGTGCCAGCACTACCGGGGGGACCGATACGCAGTATTTT.

This clone was counted a few times. The chain employs TRBV10-1 and TRBJ2-5, with 8 bases aligning to TRBD2. The CDR3 contains 14 residues. The germline V gene encodes CDR1 WNHNN and CDR2 SYGVQD (reference sequence). The J segment lost 5 bases and the V segment lost 6 bases, leaving 8 bases of the junction unmatched. Here the CDR3 reads CASSPGRGLETQYF. The CDR3 DNA reads TGCGCCAGCAGCCCCGGGAGGGGTCTGGAGACCCAGTACTTC.

The genes are TRBV2 and TRBJ1-1; 8 nucleotides match TRBD1. V was pared by 7 bases and J by 4 bases, with 17 bases of the junction left unmatched. The CDR3 runs to 17 residues. Germline CDR1 is SNHLY and CDR2 is FYNNEI. Written as DNA, the CDR3 is TGTGCCAGCATCCATGGACAGGGCCGAGAGGGAGGCACTGAAGCTTTCTTT. Encoded protein: CASIHGQGREGGTEAFF.

The CDR3 DNA sequence: TGTGCCAGCAGTTTGGGGGACAGAAGGGGCTACACCTTC. Translating gives CASSLGDRRGYTF. The V call is TRBV27, the J call TRBJ1-2; 7 nucleotides align to TRBD1. CDR3 length equals 13 residues. CDR1 and CDR2 (germline): MNHEY, SMNVEV (reference sequence). The V segment lost 3 bases and the J segment 8 bases; nucleotides outside the gene matches: 6.

V usage is TRBV2 and J usage is TRBJ2-6; no definite D call. Looked up from germline, CDR1 is SNHLY and CDR2 is FYNNEI. Trimming left V 8 bases short and J 3 bases short, with 11 bases between. CDR3 size: 14 residues. CDR3: CASRRLSGANVLTF. CDR3 DNA: TGTGCCAGCCGAAGACTGAGTGGGGCCAACGTCCTGACTTTC.

This clone showed up just once. This CDR3 reads CASRADGSGTGELFF. In nucleotides, the CDR3 is TGCGCCAGCAGGGCCGACGGCTCAGGGACCGGGGAGCTGTTTTTT. The chain joins TRBV10-1 to TRBJ2-2, with a weak D call TRBD1 (5 bases). The ends were cut back, 6 bases at V and 5 bases at J, with 16 bases in the middle. Germline V gene sequence: CDR1 WNHNN, CDR2 SYGVQD (reference sequence). CDR3 length equals 15 residues.

This chain links TRBV28 with TRBJ1-1; D call uncertain. Trimming left V 2 bases short and J 7 bases short, with 11 bases between. Germline CDR1 reads MDHEN; CDR2 reads SYDVKM. The length of the CDR3 is 13 residues. This CDR3 is CASSLPAEGEAFF. CDR3 DNA: TGTGCCAGCAGTTTACCCGCTGAGGGTGAAGCTTTCTTT.

This CDR3 is CASSPPGQPNQPQHF. CDR3 DNA sequence: TGTGCCAGCAGTCCCCCCGGACAGCCCAATCAGCCCCAGCATTTT. The gene calls are TRBV28 and TRBJ1-5, with D possibly TRBD1 on 6 matching bases. Germline values: CDR1 MDHEN, CDR2 SYDVKM. Trimming removed 5 bases at V and 3 bases at J, with 14 bases between. The CDR3 has 15 residues. The complete variable domain, with remaining parts taken from reference TRBV28 and TRBJ1-5, reads DVKVTQSSRYLVKRTGEKVFLECVQDMDHENMFWYRQDPGLGLRLIYFSYDVKMKEKGDIPEGYSVSREKKERFSLILESASTNQTSMYLCASSPPGQPNQPQHFGDGTRLSIL.

V is TRBV7-3 and J is TRBJ2-2; TRBD1 might be the D (6 bases). This CDR3 comprises 15 residues. Germline V gene data show CDR1 as SGHTA and CDR2 as FQGTGA. Trimming took 5 bases from V and 4 from J, leaving 14 bases between them. The CDR3 is CASSSNTGSTGELFF. The CDR3 DNA reads as TGTGCCAGCAGCAGTAATACAGGGAGCACCGGGGAGCTGTTTTTT. Together with reference TRBV7-3 and TRBJ2-2, the CDR3 gives the full variable domain: GAGVSQTPSNKVTEKGKYVELRCDPISGHTALYWYRQSLGQGPEFLIYFQGTGAADDSGLPNDRFFAVRPEGSVSTLKIQRTERGDSAVYLCASSSNTGSTGELFFGEGSRLTVL.

J is TRBJ2-1 and V is TRBV11-2; 10 nucleotides match TRBD2. Germline V gene data show CDR1 as SGHAT and CDR2 as FQNNGV. Germline trimming cut 5 bases from V and 8 bases from J; bases unmatched to any gene: 9. The CDR3 spans 15 residues. The CDR3 region has the DNA TGTGCCAGCAGCCCGGGGAGCGGGGGGGCCTATGAGCAGTTCTTC. Encoded protein: CASSPGSGGAYEQFF.

On this clone itself: The sample holds other DNA sequences that translate to the same CDR3. CDR3: CASSPPGGRTDTQYF. The CDR3 DNA is TGTGCCAGCAGCCCCCCGGGGGGCCGCACAGATACGCAGTATTTT. The chain has TRBV3-1 (or the pseudogene TRBV3-2) and TRBJ2-3; TRBD2 is a possible D gene (7 bases). Looked up from germline, CDR1 is LGHDT and CDR2 is YNNKEL (reference sequence). V was pared by 4 bases and J by 1 base, with 12 bases between. The CDR3 runs 15 residues.

V is TRBV5-1 and J is TRBJ2-5; no clear D. The V gene's germline CDR1 is SGHRS and CDR2 YFSETQ. V lost 3 bases and J lost 1, with 7 bases in between. The CDR3 consists of 13 residues. The CDR3: CASSSVAQETQYF. CDR3 DNA sequence: TGCGCCAGCAGCTCGGTTGCCCAAGAGACCCAGTACTTC.

This clone was seen a few times. V and J are TRBV6-5 and TRBJ2-4, with 7 bases that match TRBD1. Germline trimming cut 5 bases from V and 6 bases from J; bases unmatched to any gene: 10. Germline CDR1 MNHEY, CDR2 SVGAGI. CDR3 length equals 15 residues. CDR3 nucleotide sequence: TGTGCCAGCAGTCGTACAGGGGACGATAGAAACATTCAGTACTTC. Its translation is CASSRTGDDRNIQYF.

The chain is built from TRBV19 and TRBJ1-5, with D possibly TRBD1 on 6 matching bases. CDR3 length: 18 amino acids. V lost 4 bases to trimming and J lost 0 bases, with 19 bases between them. CDR1 LNHDA and CDR2 SQIVND come from the germline V gene (reference sequence). The CDR3 nucleotides read TGTGCCAGTAGTACCCTTTTAATAGGGGGGGCTAGCAATCAGCCCCAGCATTTT. This sequence encodes CASSTLLIGGASNQPQHF. Based on the CDR3 plus reference TRBV19 and TRBJ1-5, the full variable domain is DGGITQSPKYLFRKEGQNVTLSCEQNLNHDAMYWYRQDPGQGLRLIYYSQIVNDFQKGDIAEGYSVSREKKESFPLTVTSAQKNPTAFYLCASSTLLIGGASNQPQHFGDGTRLSIL.

The chain joins TRBV5-1 to TRBJ1-1; the D is unclear. Per germline, CDR1 SGHRS and CDR2 YFSETQ. V shed 5 bases and J shed 1 base, with 9 bases lying between them. The CDR3 length is 13 residues. The CDR3 sequence is CASRGSRNTEAFF. CDR3 bases: TGCGCCAGCAGGGGCTCTCGGAACACTGAAGCTTTCTTT. Filled out from reference TRBV5-1 and TRBJ1-1, the complete variable domain reads KAGVTQTPRYLIKTRGQQVTLSCSPISGHRSVSWYQQTPGQGLQFLFEYFSETQRNKGNFPGRFSGRQFSNSRSEMNVSTLELGDSALYLCASRGSRNTEAFFGQGTRLTVV.

The V and J genes are TRBV5-8 and TRBJ2-3, with D possibly being TRBD1 (5 bases). Trimming removed 0 bases at V and 0 bases at J, with 5 bases between. This CDR3 has 14 amino acids. Germline assignment: CDR1 SGHTS and CDR2 YDEGEE. The CDR3 here is CASSLGQSTDTQYF. The CDR3, as DNA: TGTGCCAGCAGCTTGGGACAGAGCACAGATACGCAGTATTTT.

The chain is built from TRBV25-1 and TRBJ1-1; the D is unclear. The germline CDR1 and CDR2 sequences are MGHDK and SYGVNS. V was cut by 6 bases and J by 3 bases, with 11 bases left in between. The CDR3 has 13 residues. CDR3 amino acids: CASREAVYTEAFF. The CDR3 DNA sequence: TGTGCCAGCAGGGAGGCAGTGTACACTGAAGCTTTCTTT.

V and J are TRBV7-9 and TRBJ2-1; D unclear. Trimming took off 0 bases at V and 4 bases at J, with 13 bases between the two ends. The CDR3 runs 16 residues. Per germline, CDR1 SEHNR and CDR2 FQNEAQ (reference sequence). CDR3 sequence reads: CASSLALSGFYNEQFF. CDR3 in DNA: TGTGCCAGCAGCTTAGCGCTTTCAGGTTTTTACAATGAGCAGTTCTTC.